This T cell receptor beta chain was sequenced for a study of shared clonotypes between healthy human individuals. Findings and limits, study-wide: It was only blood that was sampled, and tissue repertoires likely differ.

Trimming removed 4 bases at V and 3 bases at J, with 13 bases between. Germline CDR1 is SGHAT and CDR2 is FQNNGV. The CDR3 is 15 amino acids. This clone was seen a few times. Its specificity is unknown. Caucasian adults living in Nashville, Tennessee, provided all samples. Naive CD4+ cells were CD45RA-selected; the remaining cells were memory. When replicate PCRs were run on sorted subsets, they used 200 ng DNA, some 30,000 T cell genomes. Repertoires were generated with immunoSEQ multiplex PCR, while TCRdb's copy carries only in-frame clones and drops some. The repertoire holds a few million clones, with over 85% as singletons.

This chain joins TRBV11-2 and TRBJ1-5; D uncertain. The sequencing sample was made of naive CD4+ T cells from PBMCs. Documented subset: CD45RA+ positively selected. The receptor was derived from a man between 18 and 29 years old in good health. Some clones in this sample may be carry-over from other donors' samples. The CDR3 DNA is TGTGCCAGCAGCTCCACCGGGGAGCACAATCAGCCCCAGCATTTT. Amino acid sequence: CASSSTGEHNQPQHF.